Listed below are T cell receptor beta chains from one sample, sequenced in a study of T cells after yellow fever vaccination. TCRdb fed the 5' RACE reads into MiXCR, producing one record per CDR3 protein. This sample has some 390,000 distinct CDR3 sequences, with roughly 6.1% found just once. Sequencing used PBMCs, obtained 5 days after the yellow fever booster vaccination. The receptors were gathered from a man between 25 and 39 years old who received the YFV17D yellow fever vaccine. The CDR3 runs from the conserved cysteine through the conserved F or W. A D gene is named only where the DNA matches it firmly. The listing skips clone size in some rows; elsewhere it reads once, few, many or a size class.

V gene: TRBV6-5
clone size: many
J gene: TRBJ2-2
CDR3 length: 16
D gene: NA
CDR3 DNA: TGTGCCAGCAGTTACGGGACTTTAGGGAACACCGGGGAGCTGTTTTTT
CDR3 protein: CASSYGTLGNTGELFF

V gene: TRBV21-1
clone size: many
J gene: TRBJ2-1
CDR3 length: 13
D gene: NA
CDR3 DNA: TGTGCCAGCACTCCGGGACAGTATTTCGAGCAGTTCTTC
CDR3 protein: CASTPGQYFEQFF

V gene: TRBV7-2
clone size: many
J gene: TRBJ2-6
CDR3 length: 15
D gene: NA
CDR3 DNA: TGTGCCAGCAGCTTGGGCTACTCTGGGGCCAACGTCCTGACTTTC
CDR3 protein: CASSLGYSGANVLTF

V gene: TRBV7-8
clone size: NA
J gene: TRBJ1-5
CDR3 length: 17
D gene: NA
CDR3 DNA: TGTGCCAGCAGCGGCATCATCCTCAGGGAGAGCAATCAGCCCCAGCATTTT
CDR3 protein: CASSGIILRESNQPQHF

V gene: TRBV27
clone size: many
J gene: TRBJ2-5
CDR3 length: 15
D gene: NA
CDR3 DNA: TGTGCCAGCAGTTTAGCGGGAACTTACCAAGAGACCCAGTACTTC
CDR3 protein: CASSLAGTYQETQYF

V gene: TRBV7-2
clone size: many
J gene: TRBJ2-3
CDR3 length: 16
D gene: TRBD1
CDR3 DNA: TGTGCCAGCAGCATCCAACAGGGGGCTATTGTAGATACGCAGTATTTT
CDR3 protein: CASSIQQGAIVDTQYF

V gene: TRBV5-1
clone size: NA
J gene: TRBJ2-5
CDR3 length: 12
D gene: NA
CDR3 DNA: TGCGCCAGCAGCTTGGAAGACGCGACCCAGTACTTC
CDR3 protein: CASSLEDATQYF

V gene: TRBV24-1
clone size: few
J gene: TRBJ2-1
CDR3 length: 13
D gene: NA
CDR3 DNA: TGTGCCACCTCGGAGTCGGGGTACAATGAGCAGTTCTTC
CDR3 protein: CATSESGYNEQFF

V gene: TRBV18
clone size: many
J gene: TRBJ2-2
CDR3 length: 16
D gene: NA
CDR3 DNA: TGTGCCAGCTCACCCAATACGGGGCTCTCCACCGGGGAGCTGTTTTTT
CDR3 protein: CASSPNTGLSTGELFF

V gene: TRBV30
clone size: many
J gene: TRBJ2-2
CDR3 length: 14
D gene: NA
CDR3 DNA: TGTGCCTGGAGGGGGCCGGTTCACACCGGGGAGCTGTTTTTT
CDR3 protein: CAWRGPVHTGELFF

V gene: TRBV5-4
clone size: many
J gene: TRBJ2-1
CDR3 length: 15
D gene: TRBD2
CDR3 DNA: TGTGCCAGCAGCTTCCTAGCGGTCTCCTACAATGAGCAGTTCTTC
CDR3 protein: CASSFLAVSYNEQFF

V gene: TRBV7-9
clone size: many
J gene: TRBJ2-1
CDR3 length: 16
D gene: NA
CDR3 DNA: TGTGCCAGCAGCTTAGAACTTTTAAGCTCCTACAATGAGCAGTTCTTC
CDR3 protein: CASSLELLSSYNEQFF

V gene: TRBV19
clone size: NA
J gene: TRBJ1-6
CDR3 length: 18
D gene: NA
CDR3 DNA: TGTGCCAGTAGTTTGGGGACGCAGGTCAGCTCCTATAATTCACCCCTCCACTTT
CDR3 protein: CASSLGTQVSSYNSPLHF

V gene: TRBV12-3/TRBV12-4
clone size: many
J gene: TRBJ2-7
CDR3 length: 13
D gene: TRBD1
CDR3 DNA: TGTGCCAGCAGTTTTGACAGGGGCTACGAGCAGTACTTC
CDR3 protein: CASSFDRGYEQYF

V gene: TRBV9
clone size: NA
J gene: TRBJ2-7
CDR3 length: 13
D gene: NA
CDR3 DNA: TGTGCCAGCAGCCCGAGCGGGACATCCGAGCAGTACTTC
CDR3 protein: CASSPSGTSEQYF

V gene: TRBV7-2
clone size: NA
J gene: TRBJ2-5
CDR3 length: 14
D gene: NA
CDR3 DNA: TGTGCCAGCAGCTTACCACAGGCCATCGAGACCCAGTACTTC
CDR3 protein: CASSLPQAIETQYF

V gene: TRBV25-1
clone size: NA
J gene: TRBJ2-3
CDR3 length: 15
D gene: NA
CDR3 DNA: TGTGCCAGCAGTGATCCAGGGGTGCTCACAGATACGCAGTATTTT
CDR3 protein: CASSDPGVLTDTQYF

V gene: TRBV20-1
clone size: NA
J gene: TRBJ2-3
CDR3 length: 12
D gene: NA
CDR3 DNA: TGCAGTGCATATCGGACTAAACCGGGACAGTCTTTT
CDR3 protein: CSAYRTKPGQSF

V gene: TRBV20-1
clone size: many
J gene: TRBJ1-2
CDR3 length: 13
D gene: TRBD1
CDR3 DNA: TGCAGTGCCCCTAGGGACAGGGACTATGGCTACACCTTC
CDR3 protein: CSAPRDRDYGYTF

V gene: TRBV20-1
clone size: NA
J gene: TRBJ2-3
CDR3 length: 15
D gene: NA
CDR3 DNA: TGCAGTGCTAGAGATCTGAGGACGGTCACAGATACGCAGTATTTT
CDR3 protein: CSARDLRTVTDTQYF

V gene: TRBV6-1
clone size: NA
J gene: TRBJ2-1
CDR3 length: 18
D gene: TRBD2
CDR3 DNA: TGTGCCAGCAGTGAAGGGCGGTCTAGCGGGGGCTCCTTCAATGAGCAGTTCTTC
CDR3 protein: CASSEGRSSGGSFNEQFF

V gene: TRBV5-1
clone size: few
J gene: TRBJ2-1
CDR3 length: 16
D gene: NA
CDR3 DNA: TGCGCCAGCAGCTTGACGGGGAGGACAGAATACAATGAGCAGTTCTTC
CDR3 protein: CASSLTGRTEYNEQFF

V gene: TRBV29-1
clone size: NA
J gene: TRBJ2-3
CDR3 length: 15
D gene: TRBD1
CDR3 DNA: TGCAGCGTTGAAGATACAGGGGGTAGCACAGATACGCAGTATTTT
CDR3 protein: CSVEDTGGSTDTQYF

V gene: TRBV20-1
clone size: few
J gene: TRBJ2-7
CDR3 length: 12
D gene: NA
CDR3 DNA: TGCAGTGCTTACAGAAAATCCTACGAGCAGTACTTC
CDR3 protein: CSAYRKSYEQYF

V gene: TRBV2
clone size: many
J gene: TRBJ2-1
CDR3 length: 14
D gene: NA
CDR3 DNA: TGTGCCAGCAGTGGGGAGTCCGTAAGCAATGAGCAGTTCTTC
CDR3 protein: CASSGESVSNEQFF

V gene: TRBV11-2
clone size: many
J gene: TRBJ2-1
CDR3 length: 18
D gene: TRBD2
CDR3 DNA: TGTGCCAGCAGCACTCCGGAGACTAGCGGGAGCTCCTACAATGAGCAGTTCTTC
CDR3 protein: CASSTPETSGSSYNEQFF

V gene: TRBV19
clone size: many
J gene: TRBJ2-3
CDR3 length: 15
D gene: TRBD2
CDR3 DNA: TGTGCCAGTAGATTTACTAGCGGGATCACAGATACGCAGTATTTT
CDR3 protein: CASRFTSGITDTQYF

V gene: TRBV6-1
clone size: few
J gene: TRBJ2-7
CDR3 length: 16
D gene: NA
CDR3 DNA: TGTGCCAGCAGCGTTGGGGTGGGAACCCCAAGCTACGAGCAGTACTTC
CDR3 protein: CASSVGVGTPSYEQYF

V gene: TRBV7-3
clone size: few
J gene: TRBJ2-7
CDR3 length: 15
D gene: NA
CDR3 DNA: TGTGCCAGCAGCTTAGTGGCAACCCCTTTCCACGAGCAGTACTTC
CDR3 protein: CASSLVATPFHEQYF

V gene: TRBV20-1
clone size: NA
J gene: TRBJ2-7
CDR3 length: 13
D gene: NA
CDR3 DNA: TGCAGTGCTAGAAGGCTAGTGAGCTACGAGCAGTACTTC
CDR3 protein: CSARRLVSYEQYF

V gene: TRBV3-1
clone size: many
J gene: TRBJ1-3
CDR3 length: 13
D gene: NA
CDR3 DNA: TGTGCCAGTGGGGGTAGTGGTGGAAACACCATATATTTT
CDR3 protein: CASGGSGGNTIYF

V gene: TRBV2
clone size: many
J gene: TRBJ2-5
CDR3 length: 17
D gene: TRBD1
CDR3 DNA: TGTGCCAGCAGTTCCGACAGGGGGCCCGCCCAGGGAGAGACCCAGTACTTC
CDR3 protein: CASSSDRGPAQGETQYF

V gene: TRBV10-3
clone size: NA
J gene: TRBJ2-7
CDR3 length: 15
D gene: TRBD1
CDR3 DNA: TGTGCCATCAGTCTACAGGGGGCGAGCTCCTACGAGCAGTACTTC
CDR3 protein: CAISLQGASSYEQYF

V gene: TRBV5-1
clone size: many
J gene: TRBJ2-7
CDR3 length: 15
D gene: NA
CDR3 DNA: TGCGCCAGCAGCGTCTCCGGGACGGGAGTCTACGAGCAGTACTTC
CDR3 protein: CASSVSGTGVYEQYF

V gene: TRBV5-1
clone size: many
J gene: TRBJ2-1
CDR3 length: 16
D gene: TRBD2
CDR3 DNA: TGCGCCAGCAGCTCAACTAGCGGGAACTTAGGCAATGAGCAGTTCTTC
CDR3 protein: CASSSTSGNLGNEQFF

V gene: TRBV7-2
clone size: many
J gene: TRBJ2-1
CDR3 length: 15
D gene: NA
CDR3 DNA: TGTGCCAGCAGCTTAGCCGGGAGCGGCTACAATGAGCAGTTCTTC
CDR3 protein: CASSLAGSGYNEQFF

V gene: TRBV7-2
clone size: many
J gene: TRBJ2-1
CDR3 length: 15
D gene: NA
CDR3 DNA: TGTGCCAGCAGTTTAATATCGAACTCCTACAATGAGCAGTTCTTC
CDR3 protein: CASSLISNSYNEQFF

V gene: TRBV27
clone size: few
J gene: TRBJ1-6
CDR3 length: 12
D gene: NA
CDR3 DNA: TGTGCCAGCCCTTGGTCAGGGCTGCCCCTCCACTTT
CDR3 protein: CASPWSGLPLHF

V gene: TRBV19
clone size: few
J gene: TRBJ1-5
CDR3 length: 14
D gene: TRBD1
CDR3 DNA: TGTGCCAGTCGGCAAGGGGGCGCGAATCAGCCCCAGCATTTT
CDR3 protein: CASRQGGANQPQHF

V gene: TRBV27
clone size: few
J gene: TRBJ2-1
CDR3 length: 15
D gene: TRBD1
CDR3 DNA: TGTGCCAGCAGCTGGGACAGGAATCAATACAATGAGCAGTTCTTC
CDR3 protein: CASSWDRNQYNEQFF

V gene: TRBV28
clone size: NA
J gene: TRBJ1-2
CDR3 length: 14
D gene: NA
CDR3 DNA: TGTGCCAGCAGTCTTCGGGGCTCTCTCTATGGCTACACCTTC
CDR3 protein: CASSLRGSLYGYTF

V gene: TRBV27
clone size: many
J gene: TRBJ2-1
CDR3 length: 13
D gene: TRBD2
CDR3 DNA: TGTGCCAGCACCAGCGGGACGTTCCATGAGCAGTTCTTC
CDR3 protein: CASTSGTFHEQFF

V gene: TRBV6-2/TRBV6-3
clone size: few
J gene: TRBJ2-1
CDR3 length: 16
D gene: TRBD2
CDR3 DNA: TGTGCCAGCAGACTTCGACTAGCGGGAAAAAACAATGAGCAGTTCTTC
CDR3 protein: CASRLRLAGKNNEQFF

V gene: TRBV9
clone size: NA
J gene: TRBJ2-7
CDR3 length: 17
D gene: TRBD2
CDR3 DNA: TGTGCCAGCAGCGTAGAGGGGCGGGAGGGCCTCTTCTACGAGCAGTACTTC
CDR3 protein: CASSVEGREGLFYEQYF

V gene: TRBV6-5
clone size: NA
J gene: TRBJ2-1
CDR3 length: 15
D gene: NA
CDR3 DNA: TGTGCCAGCAGTTGGTCCGGGGGGCTCGGCCATGAGCAGTTCTTC
CDR3 protein: CASSWSGGLGHEQFF